The T cell receptor (beta chain) described here comes from a study of blood T cell repertoires in COVID-19. Study summary: COVID-19 samples from acute and convalescent phases originated in the United States, Italy and Spain. Sources were T cells, B-cell-depleted T cells, or PBMCs; the material itself was cDNA or gDNA.

This CDR3 is built from 11 residues. Trimming took off 5 bases at V and 10 bases at J, with 14 bases between the two ends. Germline lookup yields CDR1 GTSNPN and CDR2 SVGIG (reference sequence). Seattle participants joined during active infection and were tracked over time. Per the original data handling: Estimates of nucleated cell counts were drawn from the amplification of reference gene primers. Here immunoSEQ multiplex PCR was the method, and the copy in TCRdb shows in-frame clones only, minus some. D and trimming were read from the DNA, whereas the V and J calls and clone size are those reported in that table. The top ten hold around 2.6% of the sample, which has around 270,000 clones, about 91% seen once.

The chain recombines TRBV30 with TRBJ1-2; the D is unclear. Sequencing was done on a sample of peripheral blood. The receptor's source is a person under 35 with COVID-19, enrolled during active disease. In DNA form, the CDR3 reads TGTGCCTGGGGTGGCTCAGTCGCCTACACCTTC. It specifies CAWGGSVAYTF.